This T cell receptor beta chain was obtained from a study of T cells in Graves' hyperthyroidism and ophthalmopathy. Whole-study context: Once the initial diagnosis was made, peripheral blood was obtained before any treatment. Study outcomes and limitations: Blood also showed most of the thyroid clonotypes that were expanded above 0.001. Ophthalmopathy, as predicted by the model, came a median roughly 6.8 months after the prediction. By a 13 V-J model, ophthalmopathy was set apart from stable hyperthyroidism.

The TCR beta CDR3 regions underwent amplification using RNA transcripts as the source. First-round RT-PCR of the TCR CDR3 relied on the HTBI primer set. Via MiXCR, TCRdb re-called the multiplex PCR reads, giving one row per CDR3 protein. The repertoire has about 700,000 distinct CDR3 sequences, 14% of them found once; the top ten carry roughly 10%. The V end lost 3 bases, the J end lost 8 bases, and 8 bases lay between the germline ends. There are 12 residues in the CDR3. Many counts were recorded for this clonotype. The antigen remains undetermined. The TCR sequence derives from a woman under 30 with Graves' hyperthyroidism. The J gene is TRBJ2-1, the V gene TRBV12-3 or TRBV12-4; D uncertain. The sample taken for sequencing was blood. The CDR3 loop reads CASSFEVHEQFF. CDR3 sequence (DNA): TGTGCCAGCAGTTTCGAGGTACATGAGCAGTTCTTC.